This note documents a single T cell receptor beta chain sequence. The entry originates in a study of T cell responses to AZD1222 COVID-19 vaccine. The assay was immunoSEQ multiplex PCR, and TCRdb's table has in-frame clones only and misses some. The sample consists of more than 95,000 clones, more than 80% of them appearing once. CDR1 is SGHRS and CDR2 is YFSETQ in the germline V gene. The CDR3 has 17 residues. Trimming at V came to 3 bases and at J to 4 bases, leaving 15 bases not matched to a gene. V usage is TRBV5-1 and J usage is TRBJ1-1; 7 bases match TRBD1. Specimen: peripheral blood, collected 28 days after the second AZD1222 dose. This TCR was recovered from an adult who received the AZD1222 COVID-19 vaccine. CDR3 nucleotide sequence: TGCGCCAGCAGCTCAGACAGGGCCCTCACCTCCAGCACTGAAGCTTTCTTT. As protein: CASSSDRALTSSTEAFF. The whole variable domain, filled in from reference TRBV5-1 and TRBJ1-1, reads KAGVTQTPRYLIKTRGQQVTLSCSPISGHRSVSWYQQTPGQGLQFLFEYFSETQRNKGNFPGRFSGRQFSNSRSEMNVSTLELGDSALYLCASSSDRALTSSTEAFFGQGTRLTVV.